The clone carrying this T cell receptor (beta chain) has ten or more counts. Its antigen is still unknown. TCRdb redid the calling of the 5' RACE reads with MiXCR, one entry per CDR3 protein. Of roughly 710,000 distinct CDR3 sequences listed, approximately 6% are singletons. The data originate from a study of identical twins. Study outcomes and limitations: Out-of-frame TCR alpha sharing observed in monozygotic twins exceeded model estimates. Beta out-of-frame sequences showed weaker excess sharing between twins. Out-of-frame alpha sequences shared by twins showed excess low generation probability.

This CDR3 has 16 amino acids. Germline lookup yields CDR1 LGHNA and CDR2 YSLEER. The ends lost 0 bases at V and 0 bases at J; junction bases unmatched: 3. The chain uses TRBV4-3 and TRBJ2-7; 9 bases are a match to TRBD2. Sequencing was carried out using naive T cells sorted from blood. The receptor's source is a man in his late teens or twenties in good health. The CDR3 region is CASSQDSSGVSYEQYF. The CDR3 nucleotides are TGCGCCAGCAGCCAAGATTCTAGCGGGGTCTCCTACGAGCAGTACTTC.